Listed below are T cell receptor beta chains from one sample, sequenced in a study of blood T cell repertoires in COVID-19. Here immunoSEQ multiplex PCR was the method, and the copy in TCRdb shows in-frame clones only, minus some. The data hold 30,000 to 40,000 clones, with approximately 85% observed a single time. Sequencing used peripheral blood. These receptors originate from a man between 60 and 75 years old with active or convalescent COVID-19. Each CDR3 is given with its conserved first and last residue. The D gene is left open where the match is weak. Some rows have no size entry. The others give once, few or many, or a class for an expanded clone.

abundance	d_gene	v_gene	j_gene	CDR3nt	CDR3aa
.	.	TRBV5-4	TRBJ2-5	TGTGCCAGCAGCTTGTTCCTAGCCCAAGAGACCCAGTACTTC	CASSLFLAQETQYF
.	TRBD2	TRBV7-9	TRBJ2-1	TGTGCCAGCAGCCCCGGGACTAGCGGGTACAATGAGCAGTTCTTC	CASSPGTSGYNEQFF
.	.	TRBV5-1	TRBJ2-5	TGCGCCAGCAGCTTCGTGAACAACCAAGAGACCCAGTACTTC	CASSFVNNQETQYF
.	TRBD2	TRBV5-4	TRBJ2-2	TGTGCCAGCAGCTTGAGGACTAGCGGGAGATATAACACCGGGGAGCTGTTTTTT	CASSLRTSGRYNTGELFF
.	.	TRBV2	TRBJ1-2	TGTGCCAGCAAAGGACAAAGCGGGGCTAACTATGGCTACACCTTC	CASKGQSGANYGYTF
.	.	TRBV6-1	TRBJ1-2	TGTGCCAGCAGTGAAAAATATGGTGGGGGGGTTTATGGCTACACCTTC	CASSEKYGGGVYGYTF
.	TRBD1	TRBV15	TRBJ1-2	TGTGCCACCAGCAGGGGGGGACAGGGGGCAATTGGCTACACCTTC	CATSRGGQGAIGYTF
.	TRBD1	TRBV19	TRBJ1-1	TGTGCCAGTAGTCATACCGGGACAGGGAAGAGGGAAGCTTTCTTT	CASSHTGTGKREAFF
.	TRBD1	TRBV28	TRBJ1-2	TGTGCCAGCAGTCGGTCCGGTTTTTGGGACAGAGGCGGCTACACCTTC	CASSRSGFWDRGGYTF
.	TRBD2	TRBV19	TRBJ2-2	TGTGCCAGTAGCTCCAGGGAGGGTGGCGGGGAGCTGTTTTTT	CASSSREGGGELFF
.	.	TRBV10-3	TRBJ2-3	TGTGCCATCAGTGGGGGGGTGCTGCGGGGCCGGGACTCCCCAGATACGCAGTATTTT	CAISGGVLRGRDSPDTQYF
.	TRBD1	TRBV2	TRBJ1-4	TGTGCCAGCAGGACGGAGGGACAGCCAAATGAAAAACTGTTTTTT	CASRTEGQPNEKLFF
.	.	TRBV7-2	TRBJ2-1	TGTGCCAGCAGCTTAAGTGGGCTACCGCCCGCCAATGAGCAGTTCTTC	CASSLSGLPPANEQFF
.	TRBD1	TRBV19	TRBJ2-1	TGTGCCAGTAGTATATCAGGGGGCAGAGAGCAGTTCTTC	CASSISGGREQFF
once	.	TRBV28	TRBJ2-5	TGTGCCAGTAACGAAGCCCAAGAGACCCAGTACTTC	CASNEAQETQYF
.	.	TRBV9	TRBJ2-2	TGTGCCAGCAGCGTAAGCCTACTTGTGGAGGCGAACACCGGGGAGCTGTTTTTT	CASSVSLLVEANTGELFF
few	.	TRBV28	TRBJ1-1	TGTGCCAGCACCTTAAGGGAGCCAAGAGAAGCTTTCTTT	CASTLREPREAFF
.	.	TRBV5-1	TRBJ1-1	TGCGCCAGCAGCCCAAGACAGGCCGAGATCCTGAACTCTGAAGCTTTCTTT	CASSPRQAEILNSEAFF
.	TRBD1	TRBV6-5	TRBJ2-3	TGTGCCAGTCGGGGACAGGGGGGATCATGGACGCAGTATTTT	CASRGQGGSWTQYF
.	.	TRBV19	TRBJ1-5	TGTGCCAGTAGTGCCAGACAGAATAGCAATCAGCCCCAGCATTTT	CASSARQNSNQPQHF
.	.	TRBV28	TRBJ2-2	TGTGCCAGCAGCAAGTACAGGGACACCGGGGAGCTGTTTTTT	CASSKYRDTGELFF
.	.	TRBV7-2	TRBJ1-1	TGTGCCAGCAGCTCCGGGACACGATGGGACACTGAAGCTTTCTTT	CASSSGTRWDTEAFF
once	TRBD1	TRBV7-2	TRBJ1-2	TGTGCCAGCAGCCTCGGTGGACAGGGATCCTACACCTTC	CASSLGGQGSYTF
.	.	TRBV6-5	TRBJ2-1	TGTGCCAGCAGTTACTGGGGTCGGGGGTACAATGAGCAGTTCTTC	CASSYWGRGYNEQFF
.	TRBD2	TRBV5-1	TRBJ2-2	TGCGCCAGCAGCTCAATTGGGGGGGCGAACACCGGGGAGCTGTTTTTT	CASSSIGGANTGELFF
.	.	TRBV28	TRBJ2-5	TGTGCCAGCGGCGGGTTCCTAATAAACGGGGGGCCTTCATTAGGGGAGACCCAGTACTTC	CASGGFLINGGPSLGETQYF
once	.	TRBV7-5	TRBJ2-6	TGTGTCAGAAGCCCCCGCGAGGCGGCCTCCTCTGGGGCCAACGTCCTGACTTTC	CVRSPREAASSGANVLTF
once	.	TRBV29-1	TRBJ2-2	TGCAGCGCCACTAGCACCGGGGAGCTGTTTTTT	CSATSTGELFF
.	.	TRBV7-2	TRBJ1-1	TGTGCCAGCAGCTCCCCCCTCGGGAAGGGAACCTTGAACACTGAAGCTTTCTTT	CASSSPLGKGTLNTEAFF
.	.	TRBV3-1/TRBV3-2	TRBJ2-4	TGTGCCAGCAGCCAAGACCCTTTTAGTAGCCCCGGGTCCAGTGACTTC	CASSQDPFSSPGSSDF
.	.	TRBV24-1	TRBJ1-5	TGTGCCACCAGTGACCCCGCGGGAGGGAACAATCAGCCCCAGCATTTT	CATSDPAGGNNQPQHF
.	.	TRBV6-5	TRBJ2-2	TGTGCCAGCAGTACCCGGAGAGCGAACACCGGGGAGCTGTTTTTT	CASSTRRANTGELFF
once	.	TRBV7-2	TRBJ1-4	TGTGCCAGCAGCTTTCGACAGCTTAATGAAAAACTGTTTTTT	CASSFRQLNEKLFF
.	.	TRBV4-1	TRBJ2-3	TGCGCCAGCAGCCAACCAGGGGCCTACACAGATACGCAGTATTTT	CASSQPGAYTDTQYF
.	TRBD1	TRBV24-1	TRBJ2-5	TGTGCCACCAGTGAGTTAGGGACAGCAGCCCAAGAGACCCAGTACTTC	CATSELGTAAQETQYF
few	.	TRBV19	TRBJ2-1	TGTGCCAGTAGTACGACTACGAGCTCCTACAATGAGCAGTTCTTC	CASSTTTSSYNEQFF
once	TRBD1	TRBV5-1	TRBJ2-3	TGCGCCAGCAGCTCAGGACAGGGAGCAGATACGCAGTATTTT	CASSSGQGADTQYF
.	.	TRBV6-1	TRBJ2-3	TGTGCCAGCAGCGAAGCGTATAGCACAGATACGCAGTATTTT	CASSEAYSTDTQYF
.	.	TRBV11-2	TRBJ2-5	TGTGCCAGCAGCTTAGATAAGCACAGGGCGGAGACCCAGTACTTC	CASSLDKHRAETQYF
.	TRBD2	TRBV9	TRBJ2-5	TGTGCCAGCAGCGTAGGGTTCGGGGGGGACCCAGAGACCCAGTACTTC	CASSVGFGGDPETQYF
.	.	TRBV5-1	TRBJ1-4	TGCGCCAGCAGTACAGGCACAAATGAAAAACTGTTTTTT	CASSTGTNEKLFF